This TCR beta chain derives from a study of radiation and T cells in renal cell carcinoma. Study results and limitations: From baseline, blood top tumor clonotypes peaked at 2 weeks post-radiation.

The CDR3 sequence is 11 residues long. In germline, CDR1 is MGHDK, CDR2 SYGVNS. The germline V and J ends were trimmed by 5 bases and 3 bases, with 5 bases remaining between them. Profiling relied on immunoSEQ multiplex PCR, and the TCRdb table lists in-frame clones only, not all of them. The sample carries roughly 150,000 clones, about 91% recorded once. As to time point: blood 2 weeks post-SBRT. As to treatment: 15 Gy SBRT to primary tumor, nephrectomy 4 weeks later. Worth noting for this clone: Its antigen remains unknown.

The sequencing here drew on blood, taken from a patient whose treatment included radiotherapy and nephrectomy. This sequence joins TRBV25-1 and TRBJ2-7; D is unresolved. The clonotype originates from a woman aged 50 to 60 with renal cell carcinoma. The CDR3 DNA reads TGTGCCAGCAGTCGAGGCTACGAGCAGTACTTC. It is translated as CASSRGYEQYF.